This T cell receptor beta chain was recovered during a study of HIV-infected patients and healthy controls. cDNA was made from approximately 500 ng RNA using alpha and beta constant primers. Each of the alpha and beta chains got its own library through chain-specific third strand synthesis with indices. TCRdb called the 5' RACE reads again in MiXCR, with one record for every CDR3 protein. The profile shows some 17,000 distinct CDR3 sequences, around 10% of them singletons. The CDR3 extends over 12 amino acids. With 5 bases removed from V and 6 bases from J, the gap between germline ends came to 9 bases. The germline CDR1 and CDR2 sequences are SNHLY and FYNNEI. This clonotype was detected ten times or more. Its matching antigen is unknown. Whole blood was used without fractionation, so all unsorted peripheral T cells were included. Four of the ten uninfected healthy control donors were sampled twice, approximately twelve weeks apart.

The study's findings and limits: Healthy control repertoires had roughly threefold more distinct CDR3s than untreated HIV+ repertoires, and higher Shannon diversity. In HIV-infected patients, the apparent post-therapy Gini index recovery did not replicate in size-matched data.

This receptor was taken from an adult in good health. The chain is built from TRBV2 and TRBJ2-3, with D possibly matching TRBD2 (5 bases). The source material was blood. The CDR3 loop is CASSPPGDTQYF. The CDR3 nucleotides are TGTGCCAGCAGTCCTCCGGGGGATACGCAGTATTTT.